The 27 T cell receptor beta chains below come from one sample, sequenced in a study of cytomegalovirus exposure and HLA in healthy donors. The PCR used 60 Vbeta and 13 Jbeta primers. Method: immunoSEQ multiplex PCR; TCRdb's copy keeps in-frame clones and lacks some. The sample comprises about 130,000 clones, approximately 17% of which are singletons, and roughly 2.7% rests with the top ten. Sequencing was carried out using PBMCs. The receptors shown here come from a female donor in good health and CMV-seropositive.

This clone has a handful of counts. The chain recombines TRBV19 with TRBJ1-4; tentative D call: TRBD1 (6 bases). Trimming shortened V by 6 bases and J by 2 bases, and 19 bases separated the two germline ends. This CDR3 is built from 17 residues. Germline lookup yields CDR1 LNHDA and CDR2 SQIVND (reference sequence). The CDR3 DNA is TGTGCCAGTAGGTCTTCGATCCCCAGGGGCACTAATGAAAAACTGTTTTTT. Its translation is CASRSSIPRGTNEKLFF.

In its sample, this clone was seen once. V is TRBV4-3 and J is TRBJ2-3; D is possibly TRBD2 (6 bases). V was shortened by 0 bases and J by 0 bases, with 22 bases between the two germline ends. This CDR3 has 20 residues. Germline loops: CDR1 LGHNA, CDR2 YSLEER. CDR3 amino acids: CASSQDPWGRTSLSTDTQYF. In DNA form, the CDR3 reads TGCGCCAGCAGCCAAGACCCGTGGGGGAGGACTTCCCTTAGCACAGATACGCAGTATTTT.

This chain connects TRBV4-2 to TRBJ2-5; TRBD2 agrees at 10 bases. This CDR3 is built from 16 residues. J gave up 5 bases and V 0 bases, and 6 bases lay outside the gene matches. CDR1 is LGHNA, CDR2 YNFKEQ, per germline. CDR3 amino acids: CASSQDQGTSEETQYF. The CDR3, as DNA: TGTGCCAGCAGCCAAGATCAGGGGACTAGCGAGGAGACCCAGTACTTC.

The sample holds a few counts of this clone. The chain combines TRBV5-1 with TRBJ2-7; TRBD1 agrees at 8 bases. V gave up 5 bases and J gave up 7 bases; unmatched junction bases: 17. The germline V gene has CDR1 SGHRS and CDR2 YFSETQ. CDR3 length: 16 amino acids. CDR3 amino acids: CASRASLSGGLGEQYF. The CDR3, as DNA: TGCGCCAGCAGAGCCTCTCTCTCAGGGGGCTTGGGGGAGCAGTACTTC. Full variable domain (outside the CDR3, taken from reference TRBV5-1 and TRBJ2-7): KAGVTQTPRYLIKTRGQQVTLSCSPISGHRSVSWYQQTPGQGLQFLFEYFSETQRNKGNFPGRFSGRQFSNSRSEMNVSTLELGDSALYLCASRASLSGGLGEQYFGPGTRLTVT.

The rearrangement links TRBV13 to TRBJ2-3, with 9 bases identical to TRBD2. Per germline, CDR1 PRHDT and CDR2 FYEKMQ (reference sequence). Trimming removed 1 base from V and 6 bases from J; junction bases left unmatched: 8. CDR3 length equals 16 residues. The CDR3 DNA reads TGTGCCAGCAGCTTAGCCTCTGCGGGGGGGCGTGATACGCAGTATTTT. Protein: CASSLASAGGRDTQYF. The full variable domain, in which reference TRBV13 and TRBJ2-3 provide the parts outside the CDR3, is AAGVIQSPRHLIKEKRETATLKCYPIPRHDTVYWYQQGPGQDPQFLISFYEKMQSDKGSIPDRFSAQQFSDYHSELNMSSLELGDSALYFCASSLASAGGRDTQYFGPGTRLTVL.

The chain combines TRBV5-1 with TRBJ2-7, with a weak D call TRBD2 (5 bases). The CDR3 consists of 15 residues. Germline CDR1 SGHRS, CDR2 YFSETQ. V lost 0 bases, J lost 2 bases, and 12 bases lay in between. The CDR3 DNA reads TGCGCCAGCAGCTTGGCGTTGGGAGACCCCTACGAGCAGTACTTC. Its protein is CASSLALGDPYEQYF.

The J gene is TRBJ2-1, the V gene TRBV7-2; D remains unclear. The CDR3 totals 14 residues. From germline, CDR1 is SGHTA and CDR2 FQGNSA. Trimming removed 5 bases from V and 3 bases from J, with 11 bases in between. The CDR3 coding sequence is TGTGCCAGCAGCCGGGTGTTCCTCTACAATGAGCAGTTCTTC. Translated, it gives CASSRVFLYNEQFF.

The table lists this clone with a few counts. CDR3 sequence reads: CASSSAGSAYEQYF. The CDR3 region has the DNA TGTGCCAGCAGCTCAGCGGGAAGCGCCTACGAGCAGTACTTC. The chain carries TRBV13 and TRBJ2-7; 7 bases are shared with TRBD2. The ends lost 4 bases at V and 2 bases at J; junction bases unmatched: 5. Germline V gives CDR1 PRHDT, CDR2 FYEKMQ (reference sequence). The CDR3 length is 14 residues.

This chain joins TRBV4-3 and TRBJ1-1; possible D gene TRBD1, 6 bases. The V end was cut by 0 bases, the J end by 5 bases, with 7 bases between. CDR3 size: 13 residues. From germline, CDR1 is LGHNA and CDR2 YSLEER. The CDR3, as DNA: TGCGCCAGCAGCCAAGAGGACAGAACTGAAGCTTTCTTT. This gives the protein CASSQEDRTEAFF.

In its sample, this clone was seen a few times. V gene TRBV4-2 combines with J gene TRBJ2-1; D ambiguous. Trimming pared 3 bases from V and 8 bases from J, leaving 14 bases between. The CDR3 contains 14 residues. CDR1 and CDR2 from the germline V gene are LGHNA and YNFKEQ. The CDR3 sequence is CASSQTQGIHEQFF. CDR3 sequence (DNA): TGTGCCAGCAGCCAGACTCAAGGCATCCATGAGCAGTTCTTC.

This sequence joins TRBV29-1 and TRBJ1-4; maybe TRBD1 (5 bases). Between the trimmed V and J ends, which lost 0 bases and 11 bases, there was a span of 13 bases. Germline values: CDR1 SQVTM, CDR2 ANQGSEA. CDR3 size: 13 residues. The CDR3 here is CSVEDYGGGKLFF. DNA of the CDR3: TGCAGCGTTGAAGATTATGGGGGAGGCAAACTGTTTTTT.

This clone has a handful of counts. The chain combines TRBV10-2 with TRBJ1-5; 8 bases fit TRBD1. With V trimmed by 6 bases and J by 5 bases, 6 bases remained unmatched. The CDR3 has 14 amino acids. In germline, CDR1 is WSHSY, CDR2 SAAADI. CDR3 sequence (DNA): TGCGCCAGCAGCGCCAGGGGGCAAGATCAGCCCCAGCATTTT. Protein: CASSARGQDQPQHF.

The sample holds a few counts of this clone. The J gene is TRBJ2-1, the V gene TRBV5-8; a possible D gene is TRBD2 (5 bases). The CDR3 contains 16 residues. The germline V and J ends were trimmed by 4 bases and 4 bases, with 18 bases remaining between them. Germline V gene data show CDR1 as SGHTS and CDR2 as YDEGEE. DNA for the CDR3: TGTGCCAGCAGCCCCATACAAGACCGGAGGTACAATGAGCAGTTCTTC. Its translation: CASSPIQDRRYNEQFF.

The table lists this clone with a few counts. The chain has TRBV5-1 and TRBJ2-1; D perhaps matches TRBD2 (6 bases). CDR1 is SGHRS, CDR2 YFSETQ, per germline. This CDR3 has 14 amino acids. Trimming took off 0 bases at V and 7 bases at J, with 11 bases between the two ends. In DNA form, the CDR3 reads TGCGCCAGCAGCTTGGTGGGACTTCTAAATGAGCAGTTCTTC. Amino acids: CASSLVGLLNEQFF.

The chain employs TRBV29-1 and TRBJ2-5; tentatively, D is TRBD2 (6 bases). Trimming removed 6 bases at V and 5 bases at J, with 19 bases between. Germline V lookup: CDR1 SQVTM, CDR2 ANQGSEA. This CDR3 contains 14 residues. CDR3 residues: CSVGIGGSGETQYF. Written as DNA, the CDR3 is TGCAGCGTAGGGATTGGAGGGTCGGGGGAGACCCAGTACTTC.

The rearrangement uses TRBV5-6 and TRBJ2-5; TRBD2 is a possible D gene (5 bases). V was clipped by 2 bases and J by 2 bases, with 7 bases between them. The CDR3 contains 13 residues. The germline V gene has CDR1 SGHDT and CDR2 YYEEEE. Written as DNA, the CDR3 is TGTGCCAGCAGCTTCAGCGGACAAGAGACCCAGTACTTC. Translating gives CASSFSGQETQYF.

This clone appeared a few times. The chain is built from TRBV5-5 and TRBJ1-3; 7 bases are shared with TRBD1. The trim removed 3 bases at V and 2 bases at J, leaving 2 bases unmatched. The CDR3 has 14 residues. Germline loops: CDR1 SGHKS, CDR2 YYEKEE (reference sequence). Here the CDR3 DNA reads TGTGCCAGCAGCTACCAGGGGGCTGGAAACACCATATATTTT. The encoded protein is CASSYQGAGNTIYF.

The chain joins TRBV4-3 to TRBJ2-3, with TRBD2 matching over 9 bases. The CDR3 sequence is 16 residues long. Germline V gives CDR1 LGHNA, CDR2 YSLEER. J lost 6 bases, V lost 0 bases, and 7 bases had no gene match. The CDR3 coding sequence is TGCGCCAGCAGCCAAGATCTGGGGACTAGCCCGGATACGCAGTATTTT. Protein: CASSQDLGTSPDTQYF.

In this sample, this clone turned up a few times. The chain carries TRBV6-5 and TRBJ1-5; the D gene is possibly TRBD1 (6 bases). The length of the CDR3 is 15 residues. Deletions cut 6 bases from V and 1 base from J, with 13 bases between. The V gene's germline CDR1 is MNHEY and CDR2 SVGAGI. The DNA for the CDR3 is TGTGCCAGCAGCCACAAGGGGGTAAGCAATCAGCCCCAGCATTTT. This gives the protein CASSHKGVSNQPQHF.

This clone has more than one count but fewer than ten. The chain joins TRBV28 to TRBJ1-3, with D uncertain. Trimming removed 4 bases from V and 0 bases from J, with 19 bases in between. Looked up from germline, CDR1 is MDHEN and CDR2 is SYDVKM. This CDR3 contains 18 residues. The CDR3 sequence: CASSSFGQEVFSGNTIYF. For the CDR3, the DNA is TGTGCCAGCAGTTCATTTGGGCAGGAAGTCTTCTCTGGAAACACCATATATTTT.

This clone has more than one count but fewer than ten. The gene calls are TRBV29-1 and TRBJ2-1; TRBD1 is a possible D gene (5 bases). CDR3 length: 10 residues. Germline CDR1 and CDR2: SQVTM and ANQGSEA. This CDR3 reads CRVNRNEQFF. The DNA of the CDR3 is TGCAGAGTGAACAGGAATGAGCAGTTCTTC.

This rearrangement joins TRBV18 to TRBJ2-7, with TRBD1 matching over 11 bases. Trimming took 6 bases from V and 0 from J; bases not matched to a gene: 4. From germline, CDR1 is KGHSH and CDR2 LQKENI. CDR3 length equals 15 residues. CDR3 sequence reads: CASSQGQGASYEQYF. The CDR3 DNA is TGTGCCAGCTCCCAAGGACAGGGGGCCTCCTACGAGCAGTACTTC.

The chain combines TRBV6-5 with TRBJ1-6; D unclear. Trimming stripped 6 bases from V and 6 bases from J, with 12 bases between. This CDR3 region has 14 residues. Per the germline V gene, CDR1 is MNHEY and CDR2 is SVGAGI. In nucleotides, the CDR3 is TGTGCCAGCAGGTTCGTCGGGGTTAATTCACCCCTCCACTTT. Protein product: CASRFVGVNSPLHF.

This clone came up a few times. The chain uses TRBV5-1 and TRBJ2-1; TRBD2 aligns across 12 bases. V lost 3 bases and J lost 4; bases outside the gene matches: 2. In germline, CDR1 is SGHRS, CDR2 YFSETQ. CDR3 length: 15 residues. CDR3 loop: CASSSGLAGYNEQFF. The CDR3 nucleotides read TGCGCCAGCAGCTCTGGACTAGCGGGATACAATGAGCAGTTCTTC.

This clone was seen only a few times. The chain links TRBV4-2 to TRBJ1-2; a possible D gene is TRBD1 (6 bases). Trimming took 0 bases from V and 4 from J, leaving 15 bases between them. CDR3 size: 16 residues. Germline values: CDR1 LGHNA, CDR2 YNFKEQ. The CDR3 protein is CASSQDFGGLTYGYTF. The DNA for the CDR3 is TGTGCCAGCAGCCAAGATTTCGGGGGGCTAACCTATGGCTACACCTTC.

The CDR3 region has the DNA TGTGCCAGCAGCGGGGGACCGATTTCGAACACCGGGGAGCTGTTTTTT. It translates to CASSGGPISNTGELFF. This chain joins TRBV2 and TRBJ2-2; tentatively, D is TRBD2 (6 bases). The CDR3 runs to 16 residues. Germline V gives CDR1 SNHLY, CDR2 FYNNEI. The V gene lost 6 bases and the J gene lost 0 bases, with 14 bases spanning the gap. Together with reference TRBV2 and TRBJ2-2, the CDR3 gives the full variable domain: EPEVTQTPSHQVTQMGQEVILRCVPISNHLYFYWYRQILGQKVEFLVSFYNNEISEKSEIFDDQFSVERPDGSNFTLKIRSTKLEDSAMYFCASSGGPISNTGELFFGEGSRLTVL.

This clone was detected a few times. The chain employs TRBV2 and TRBJ1-1, with a tentative D call TRBD1 (6 bases). This CDR3 has 15 residues. V was cut by 2 bases and J by 5 bases, with 15 bases left in between. The germline CDR1 and CDR2 sequences are SNHLY and FYNNEI. The CDR3 bases are TGTGCCAGCAGTGAAATCACCAGGGGTGGAACTGAAGCTTTCTTT. This encodes CASSEITRGGTEAFF.